This TCR beta chain comes out of a study of glioma-infiltrating T cells. Whole-study findings and limits: CDR3 overlap between tissue and blood was very small. Tissue-blood divergence was below expectation in non-neoplastic patients, above in gliomas.

Using RNA template, CDR3s of TCR alpha and beta were amplified with iRepertoire arm-PCR. For one-step reverse transcription and amplification, about 90-400 ng of tissue mRNA or PBMC total RNA was used. One entry per CDR3 protein, called by TCRdb with MiXCR from the multiplex PCR reads. The sample contains about 130,000 distinct CDR3 sequences, 20% to 25% of which appear only once. A word on this clonotype: What it binds is unknown.

The CDR3 is made up of 14 amino acids. Looked up from germline, CDR1 is DFQATT and CDR2 is SNEGSKA (reference sequence). With V trimmed by 6 bases and J by 2 bases, 5 bases remained unmatched. Sample: glioma tissue, nonneoplastic brain tissue, or PBMCs (not recorded which). The chain joins TRBV20-1 to TRBJ2-1, with 9 bases matching TRBD2. The TCR was taken from a human donor with low-grade glioma or glioblastoma, undergoing nonglioma brain surgery, or in good health (not recorded which). The CDR3 DNA is TGCAGTGCCCTCAAGCGGGGGGCCTACAATGAGCAGTTCTTC. Translated: CSALKRGAYNEQFF.